Each of the 23 T cell receptor beta chains below was sequenced from the same sample in a study of T cell clonotyping in hematopoietic cell transplantation. Method: immunoSEQ multiplex PCR; TCRdb's copy keeps in-frame clones and lacks some. The sample consists of about 15,000 clones, approximately 95% of them appearing once. The sample consisted of PBMCs, taken 30 days after allogeneic stem cell transplant. The receptor set was obtained from a male patient between 60 and 69 years old who had an allogeneic stem cell transplant from an unrelated donor, so the T cells may come from the graft donor. Some clones in this sample may be carry-over from other donors' samples.

The rearrangement joins TRBV2 to TRBJ2-5; TRBD1 aligns across 11 bases. Germline CDR1 reads SNHLY; CDR2 reads FYNNEI. There are 18 residues in the CDR3. V dropped 5 bases and J dropped 3; count of bases not matched to a gene: 14. CDR3 sequence (DNA): TGTGCCAGCAGTCACCCTCGGTCCGGGACAGGGGGAGAAGAGACCCAGTACTTC. Its translation is CASSHPRSGTGGEETQYF.

This clone occurred a few times. This chain links TRBV2 with TRBJ1-2, with 8 bases identical to TRBD1. CDR1 is SNHLY and CDR2 is FYNNEI in the germline V gene. This CDR3 is built from 13 residues. The ends lost 4 bases at V and 5 bases at J; junction bases unmatched: 3. CDR3 coding DNA: TGTGCCAGCAGTGTGGACAGGGAGTATGGCTACACCTTC. This codes for CASSVDREYGYTF.

V and J are TRBV19 and TRBJ2-5, with 8 bases matching TRBD2. V was clipped by 4 bases and J by 6 bases; unmatched bases: 10. The CDR3 consists of 15 residues. The germline CDR1 and CDR2 sequences are LNHDA and SQIVND (reference sequence). The chain's CDR3 is CASSTVSGEAQTQYF. The CDR3 nucleotides are TGTGCCAGTAGTACCGTTAGCGGGGAGGCTCAGACCCAGTACTTC.

The V gene is TRBV5-6, the J gene TRBJ2-7; possible D gene TRBD2, 6 bases. CDR1 and CDR2 (germline): SGHDT, YYEEEE. This CDR3 region has 14 residues. The ends were cut back, 4 bases at V and 3 bases at J, with 14 bases in the middle. CDR3 protein: CASSQKRVLYEQYF. The CDR3 DNA reads as TGTGCCAGCAGCCAAAAGCGGGTTCTCTACGAGCAGTACTTC.

CDR3 region: CASSPRIGGSGGYTF. CDR3 sequence (DNA): TGTGCCAGCAGCCCACGTATTGGCGGGTCGGGTGGCTACACCTTC. This chain links TRBV14 with TRBJ1-2; D uncertain. The CDR3 is 15 amino acids. Trimming removed 4 bases at V and 7 bases at J, with 19 bases between. Germline CDR1 reads SGHDN; CDR2 reads FVKESK.

CDR3 DNA sequence: TGTGCCATCAGAGACGGCGGGGCCCCTAATCAGCCCCAGCATTTT. It translates to CAIRDGGAPNQPQHF. The chain combines TRBV10-3 with TRBJ1-5, with D perhaps TRBD1 (5 bases). This CDR3 has 15 amino acids. Between the trimmed V and J ends, which lost 6 bases and 4 bases, there was a span of 16 bases. From germline, CDR1 is ENHRY and CDR2 SYGVKD.

Comment on this clone: The same CDR3 is also encoded by other DNA sequences in this sample. The chain recombines TRBV5-4 with TRBJ2-6; D is unclear. There are 14 residues in the CDR3. V lost 4 bases and J lost 0, with 5 bases in between. CDR1 SGHNT and CDR2 YYREEE come from the germline V gene (reference sequence). This CDR3 is CASSLSSGANVLTF. The DNA of the CDR3 is TGTGCCAGCAGCCTCAGCTCTGGGGCCAACGTCCTGACTTTC.

V is TRBV6-1 and J is TRBJ2-1; no firm D call. The CDR3 has 17 amino acids. V gave up 2 bases and J gave up 4 bases, with 18 bases separating them. Germline V gives CDR1 MNHNS, CDR2 SASEGT. The CDR3 nucleotides read TGTGCCAGCAGTGAAAACGGCGCGGCCCTCCTTTACAATGAGCAGTTCTTC. Its protein product is CASSENGAALLYNEQFF.

Comments on this clone: Germline is not matched at one junction end, which may reflect a read error. The chain uses TRBV10-3 and TRBJ1-3; maybe TRBD1 (5 bases). Looked up from germline, CDR1 is ENHRY and CDR2 is SYGVKD. The CDR3 has 15 residues. The DNA for the CDR3 is TGTGCCATCAGCGACAGAGTTGTCTCTGGAAGCACCATATATTTT. Its translation is CAISDRVVSGSTIYF.

The chain links TRBV19 to TRBJ2-5; TRBD1 might be the D (6 bases). Trimming cost V 6 bases and J 0 bases, with 14 bases left between them. Germline V gene sequence: CDR1 LNHDA, CDR2 SQIVND (reference sequence). The CDR3 has 15 residues. CDR3 protein: CASSRSGTHQETQYF. The CDR3 DNA reads as TGTGCCAGTAGCCGATCCGGGACACACCAAGAGACCCAGTACTTC.

The chain combines TRBV5-1 with TRBJ2-1, with 8 positions matching TRBD2. Germline values: CDR1 SGHRS, CDR2 YFSETQ. The CDR3 has 15 residues. The V gene end was trimmed by 5 bases and the J gene end by 1 base; junction bases not matched to a gene: 5. CDR3: CASSRTSGSYNEQFF. CDR3 bases: TGCGCCAGCAGTAGAACTAGCGGATCCTACAATGAGCAGTTCTTC.

V gene TRBV9 combines with J gene TRBJ2-1; D is undetermined. Deletions cut 3 bases from V and 8 bases from J, with 12 bases between. Per the germline V gene, CDR1 is SGDLS and CDR2 is YYNGEE. The CDR3 sequence is 13 residues long. The CDR3 DNA follows: TGTGCCAGCAGCGGGACGCCCCTGGATGAGCAGTTCTTC. Amino acids: CASSGTPLDEQFF.

This chain uses TRBV19 with TRBJ1-2, with TRBD1 identical over 7 bases. This CDR3 has 14 amino acids. Trimming at V came to 3 bases and at J to 8 bases, leaving 9 bases not matched to a gene. Germline V lookup: CDR1 LNHDA, CDR2 SQIVND (reference sequence). CDR3 sequence reads: CASSILTTGDGYTF. In DNA form, the CDR3 reads TGTGCCAGTAGTATCCTAACAACAGGGGACGGCTACACCTTC.

The gene calls are TRBV30 and TRBJ1-5; 9 bases are a match to TRBD1. Germline CDR1 is GTSNPN and CDR2 is SVGIG (reference sequence). The CDR3 contains 14 residues. The V gene end was trimmed by 5 bases and the J gene end by 4 bases; junction bases not matched to a gene: 6. The CDR3 bases are TGTGCCTGGGAATCCGGGACAGGGAATCAGCCCCAGCATTTT. Amino acid sequence: CAWESGTGNQPQHF.

The chain couples TRBV30 to TRBJ2-7, with 8 nucleotides matching TRBD2. Germline CDR1 is GTSNPN and CDR2 is SVGIG (reference sequence). Trimming at V came to 3 bases and at J to 2 bases, leaving 3 bases not matched to a gene. The CDR3 has 13 residues. CDR3: CAWRFGRAYEQYF. Here the CDR3 DNA reads TGTGCCTGGAGGTTCGGGAGGGCCTACGAGCAGTACTTC.

The rearrangement joins TRBV15 to TRBJ2-3; 9 bases are shared with TRBD1. Germline V gene lookup returns CDR1 LNHNV and CDR2 YYDKDF (reference sequence). The V gene end was trimmed by 1 base and the J gene end by 1 base; junction bases not matched to a gene: 0. The CDR3 totals 15 residues. CDR3 residues: CATSRGQGGTDTQYF. The CDR3 DNA follows: TGTGCCACCAGCAGAGGACAGGGGGGCACAGATACGCAGTATTTT.

The chain has TRBV10-3 and TRBJ2-7, with D uncertain. Germline CDR1 ENHRY, CDR2 SYGVKD. The CDR3 has 13 amino acids. V dropped 0 bases and J dropped 1 base, with 4 bases sitting between them. This CDR3 reads CAISESLSYEQYF. In nucleotides, the CDR3 is TGTGCCATCAGTGAGTCCCTATCCTACGAGCAGTACTTC.

The V and J genes are TRBV4-1 and TRBJ1-2; TRBD1 matches at 8 bases. Looked up from germline, CDR1 is MGHRA and CDR2 is YSYEKL. J gave up 3 bases and V 5 bases, and 8 bases lay outside the gene matches. This CDR3 region has 15 residues. The CDR3 region has the DNA TGCGCCAGCAGCGGGCAGACAGGGGATTACTATGGCTACACCTTC. Its protein product is CASSGQTGDYYGYTF.

This clone was seen once. The chain joins TRBV2 to TRBJ1-1, with D unclear. The CDR3 consists of 16 residues. The V end was cut by 6 bases, the J end by 1 base, with 18 bases between. Germline V CDR1 and CDR2: SNHLY, FYNNEI. The CDR3: CASSDQGGPWNTEAFF. The DNA of the CDR3 is TGTGCCAGCAGCGACCAAGGAGGGCCGTGGAACACTGAAGCTTTCTTT.

The sample holds one count of this clone. V is TRBV27 and J is TRBJ1-1, with D tentatively TRBD1 (6 bases). Per germline, CDR1 MNHEY and CDR2 SMNVEV (reference sequence). Between the trimmed V and J ends, which lost 1 base and 5 bases, there was a span of 8 bases. The CDR3 has 13 residues. The CDR3 DNA reads TGTGCCAGCAGTTTATTTAGGGGGACTGAAGCTTTCTTT. It encodes CASSLFRGTEAFF.

This CDR3 is CAWSAGVRNTEAFF. The CDR3 DNA reads as TGTGCCTGGAGTGCAGGGGTGAGGAACACTGAAGCTTTCTTT. This rearrangement joins TRBV30 to TRBJ1-1; tentative D call: TRBD1 (6 bases). V was pared by 1 base and J by 1 base, with 10 bases between. CDR1 and CDR2 from the germline V gene are GTSNPN and SVGIG (reference sequence). The CDR3 runs 14 residues.

This clone showed up just once. The chain recombines TRBV2 with TRBJ2-2; D call uncertain. Germline V lookup: CDR1 SNHLY, CDR2 FYNNEI. Trimming removed 0 bases from V and 0 bases from J, with 8 bases in between. The length of the CDR3 is 16 residues. The CDR3 protein is CASSEALVTNTGELFF. The CDR3 DNA is TGTGCCAGCAGTGAAGCGCTCGTCACGAACACCGGGGAGCTGTTTTTT.

J is TRBJ2-1 and V is TRBV5-1, with 14 bases that match TRBD2. The CDR3 has 14 residues. Losses at the gene ends were 3 bases for V and 13 bases for J; bases not matched to a gene: 6. Germline assignment: CDR1 SGHRS and CDR2 YFSETQ. In nucleotides, the CDR3 is TGCGCCAGCAGCTCGACTAGCGGGAGGGCGTTTCAGTTCTTC. Its translation is CASSSTSGRAFQFF.